This TCR beta chain appears in the sequencing data of a study of cytomegalovirus exposure and HLA in healthy donors. The CDR3 has 14 amino acids. Germline trimming cut 6 bases from V and 7 bases from J; bases unmatched to any gene: 9. Germline CDR1 reads MNHEY; CDR2 reads SVGAGI. Libraries were prepared by immunoSEQ multiplex PCR; TCRdb keeps only in-frame clonotypes and omits some of them. This sample yields under 150,000 clones, of which around 87% are seen a single time; just under 9% belongs to the top ten. The material sequenced was PBMCs. The source of this sequence is a young man in good health and CMV-seropositive. The chain couples TRBV6-5 to TRBJ2-1, with 7 positions matching TRBD2. The CDR3 region is CASSPGRHRNEQFF. DNA of the CDR3: TGTGCCAGCAGCCCCGGGAGGCACAGAAATGAGCAGTTCTTC.